One sample yielded the 25 T cell receptor beta chains listed below, sequenced in a study of technical replicates of blood from a few donors listed by TCRdb under 2017. Libraries were made using the immunoSEQ multiplex PCR assay. The clones in this table, taken by TCRdb from immuneACCESS, are in-frame only. Not every clone is retained; where verified, under half of the shortfall comes from an unresolved V gene, and the cause of the rest is unknown. A total of almost 90,000 clones appear in this sample, around 93% of them only once. The ten largest clones represent less than 0.35% of the sample. The source material was T cells isolated from PBMCs. These receptors were obtained from a human donor in good health.

The rearrangement joins TRBV5-1 to TRBJ1-2; a possible D gene is TRBD1 (5 bases). V lost 6 bases, J lost 8 bases, and 14 bases lay in between. The germline V gene has CDR1 SGHRS and CDR2 YFSETQ. The CDR3 has 12 residues. CDR3: CASMEPGGGYTF. CDR3 sequence (DNA): TGCGCCAGCATGGAGCCCGGGGGAGGCTACACCTTC. Together with reference TRBV5-1 and TRBJ1-2, the CDR3 gives the full variable domain: KAGVTQTPRYLIKTRGQQVTLSCSPISGHRSVSWYQQTPGQGLQFLFEYFSETQRNKGNFPGRFSGRQFSNSRSEMNVSTLELGDSALYLCASMEPGGGYTFGSGTRLTVV.

This sequence joins TRBV9 and TRBJ2-3; D unclear. The CDR3 totals 13 residues. V was shortened by 1 base and J by 6 bases, with 9 bases between the two germline ends. Germline CDR1 SGDLS, CDR2 YYNGEE. The CDR3 coding sequence is TGTGCCAGCAGCGTAATTATTTCGGATACGCAGTATTTT. As protein: CASSVIISDTQYF.

This chain connects TRBV5-6 to TRBJ1-2; 7 bases agree with TRBD1. Germline V gene data show CDR1 as SGHDT and CDR2 as YYEEEE. The CDR3 has 14 amino acids. J was trimmed by 5 bases and V by 4 bases; bases with no gene match: 8. Here the CDR3 reads CASSTRQGDYGYTF. In DNA, the CDR3 is TGTGCCAGCAGCACTAGACAGGGAGATTATGGCTACACCTTC.

The chain has TRBV25-1 and TRBJ2-3; no definite D call. Trimming took off 7 bases at V and 1 base at J, with 9 bases between the two ends. This CDR3 is 13 amino acids long. CDR1 is MGHDK, CDR2 SYGVNS, per germline. Here the CDR3 DNA reads TGTGCCAGCAAAAGAGAGGGCACAGATACGCAGTATTTT. It specifies CASKREGTDTQYF.

This chain connects TRBV27 to TRBJ2-3; D possibly corresponds to TRBD1 (5 bases). V was pared by 7 bases and J by 3 bases, with 20 bases between. Germline loops: CDR1 MNHEY, CDR2 SMNVEV (reference sequence). This CDR3 has 16 residues. This CDR3 reads CASNVGLGRETDTQYF. The CDR3 DNA sequence: TGTGCCAGCAACGTTGGGCTCGGCAGGGAAACAGATACGCAGTATTTT.

This chain joins TRBV28 and TRBJ1-1; the match to TRBD1 covers 7 bases. J was trimmed by 2 bases and V by 6 bases; bases with no gene match: 21. Germline V gene sequence: CDR1 MDHEN, CDR2 SYDVKM. The CDR3 length is 19 residues. The CDR3 here is CASSPYPSNTGTANTEAFF. The DNA for the CDR3 is TGTGCCAGCAGCCCCTACCCGTCAAACACCGGGACAGCCAACACTGAAGCTTTCTTT.

This chain uses TRBV10-3 with TRBJ2-7; 7 bases match TRBD1. J was trimmed by 3 bases and V by 4 bases; bases with no gene match: 12. This CDR3 has 16 amino acids. Looked up from germline, CDR1 is ENHRY and CDR2 is SYGVKD. CDR3 residues: CAISAGTAELYYEQYF. In DNA form, the CDR3 reads TGTGCCATCAGTGCTGGGACAGCCGAACTCTACTACGAGCAGTACTTC.

The chain is built from TRBV5-6 and TRBJ1-1, with D unclear. Per germline, CDR1 SGHDT and CDR2 YYEEEE. The V and J ends lost 1 base and 10 bases respectively, with 14 bases between them. The CDR3 consists of 13 residues. CDR3 nucleotide sequence: TGTGCCAGCAGCTTGTTGGCAATCTCCCCAGCTTTCTTT. Translated: CASSLLAISPAFF. Using reference TRBV5-6 and TRBJ1-1 for the parts outside the CDR3, the full variable domain is DAGVTQSPTHLIKTRGQQVTLRCSPKSGHDTVSWYQQALGQGPQFIFQYYEEEERQRGNFPDRFSGHQFPNYSSELNVNALLLGDSALYLCASSLLAISPAFFGQGTRLTVV.

The V gene is TRBV14, the J gene TRBJ2-1, with 8 bases lining up with TRBD2. Germline V lookup: CDR1 SGHDN, CDR2 FVKESK. Trimming at V came to 4 bases and at J to 14 bases, leaving 10 bases not matched to a gene. This CDR3 is built from 13 residues. In DNA form, the CDR3 reads TGTGCCAGCAGCCCCCTGAGAGGAGCGGGGGAGTTCTTC. It encodes CASSPLRGAGEFF. The variable domain in full, completed from reference TRBV14 and TRBJ2-1, reads EAGVTQFPSHSVIEKGQTVTLRCDPISGHDNLYWYRRVMGKEIKFLLHFVKESKQDESGMPNNRFLAERTGGTYSTLKVQPAELEDSGVYFCASSPLRGAGEFFGPGTRLTVL.

This chain links TRBV4-1 with TRBJ2-2; TRBD2 matches at 11 bases. Germline CDR1 reads MGHRA; CDR2 reads YSYEKL. V lost 0 bases, J lost 4 bases, and 7 bases stayed unmatched. The CDR3 is 18 amino acids. CDR3: CASSQDPTSGSPTGELFF. Written as DNA, the CDR3 is TGCGCCAGCAGCCAAGATCCTACTAGCGGGAGTCCCACCGGGGAGCTGTTTTTT.

This clone was observed once. The chain links TRBV2 to TRBJ2-3; TRBD2 aligns across 13 bases. V shed 6 bases and J 2 bases; nucleotides not matched to a gene: 5. CDR1 is SNHLY and CDR2 is FYNNEI in the germline V gene. The CDR3 consists of 16 residues. The CDR3 is CASRRLAGGNTDTQYF. In DNA, the CDR3 is TGTGCCAGCAGGAGACTAGCGGGAGGTAACACAGATACGCAGTATTTT. The full variable domain, with the rest looked up from reference TRBV2 and TRBJ2-3, is EPEVTQTPSHQVTQMGQEVILRCVPISNHLYFYWYRQILGQKVEFLVSFYNNEISEKSEIFDDQFSVERPDGSNFTLKIRSTKLEDSAMYFCASRRLAGGNTDTQYFGPGTRLTVL.

This clone was seen just once. The chain uses TRBV7-2 and TRBJ2-3; 8 bases match TRBD1. The CDR3 loop spans 15 amino acids. V shed 7 bases and J 1 base; nucleotides not matched to a gene: 7. Germline V gives CDR1 SGHTA, CDR2 FQGNSA. The CDR3 DNA reads as TGTGCCAGCAACCTTAAGACAGGGGGCACAGATACGCAGTATTTT. Translated, it gives CASNLKTGGTDTQYF.

The chain carries TRBV7-2 and TRBJ1-5, with 9 positions matching TRBD1. The trim removed 5 bases at V and 7 bases at J, leaving 6 bases unmatched. The CDR3 has 14 amino acids. Germline V lookup: CDR1 SGHTA, CDR2 FQGNSA. The CDR3 DNA follows: TGTGCCAGCAGCGCCCGACAGGGGGTCCAGCCCCAGCATTTT. Residues: CASSARQGVQPQHF.

The chain employs TRBV5-6 and TRBJ1-1, with D possibly TRBD1 on 5 matching bases. The V end lost 1 base, the J end lost 2 bases, and 12 bases lay between the germline ends. This CDR3 has 15 amino acids. From germline, CDR1 is SGHDT and CDR2 YYEEEE. This CDR3 reads CASSLPGTLNTEAFF. The CDR3 DNA reads as TGTGCCAGCAGCTTGCCGGGGACTTTAAACACTGAAGCTTTCTTT.

The chain carries TRBV27 and TRBJ2-5; 11 nucleotides line up with TRBD1. Looked up from germline, CDR1 is MNHEY and CDR2 is SMNVEV (reference sequence). This CDR3 contains 14 residues. V trimming: 3 bases; J trimming: 10 bases; junction bases outside the gene matches: 7. The CDR3 region is CASSLDGQGADQYF. The CDR3 DNA is TGTGCCAGCAGTTTGGATGGACAGGGGGCGGACCAGTACTTC.

The CDR3 region is CSGETNEAFF. CDR3 sequence (DNA): TGCAGCGGAGAAACTAATGAAGCTTTCTTT. The chain couples TRBV29-1 to TRBJ1-1, with D uncertain. The CDR3 contains 10 residues. The V gene lost 7 bases and the J gene lost 7 bases, with 10 bases spanning the gap. Germline V CDR1 and CDR2: SQVTM, ANQGSEA.

This clone was detected only once. This rearrangement joins TRBV19 to TRBJ1-5; D perhaps matches TRBD1 (6 bases). The V and J ends lost 1 base and 2 bases respectively, with 18 bases between them. This CDR3 comprises 18 residues. Per the germline V gene, CDR1 is LNHDA and CDR2 is SQIVND (reference sequence). The CDR3 loop reads CASSIGPGPPGGNQPQHF. The CDR3, as DNA: TGTGCCAGTAGTATAGGTCCGGGACCCCCAGGGGGCAATCAGCCCCAGCATTTT.

V is TRBV6-5 and J is TRBJ2-3, with TRBD2 matching over 7 bases. This CDR3 contains 16 residues. Germline V CDR1 and CDR2: MNHEY, SVGAGI. V lost 0 bases to trimming and J lost 0 bases; unmatched junction nucleotides: 3. CDR3 sequence reads: CASSYSFSGSTDTQYF. The CDR3 coding sequence is TGTGCCAGCAGTTACTCTTTTAGCGGGAGCACAGATACGCAGTATTTT.

The V call is TRBV4-2, the J call TRBJ2-5, with 13 nucleotides matching TRBD2. V was clipped by 6 bases and J by 2 bases; unmatched bases: 6. CDR1 LGHNA and CDR2 YNFKEQ come from the germline V gene. The CDR3 runs 16 residues. The CDR3 nucleotides are TGTGCCAGCAGAGCCGGGACTAGCGGGACTCAAGAGACCCAGTACTTC. Translation gives CASRAGTSGTQETQYF.

J is TRBJ2-3 and V is TRBV7-3; 9 bases map to TRBD2. CDR3 length equals 15 residues. With V trimmed by 1 base and J by 6 bases, 5 bases remained unmatched. Looked up from germline, CDR1 is SGHTA and CDR2 is FQGTGA. CDR3 in amino acids: CASSLNAGGPDTQYF. The CDR3 DNA is TGTGCCAGCAGCTTAAATGCGGGAGGGCCCGATACGCAGTATTTT.

V and J are TRBV7-6 and TRBJ2-1; weak D call: TRBD1 (5 bases). This CDR3 has 13 amino acids. From germline, CDR1 is SGHVS and CDR2 FNYEAQ. V was cut by 1 base and J by 7 bases, with 8 bases left in between. CDR3 protein: CASSLGQGNEQFF. The CDR3 DNA follows: TGTGCCAGCAGCTTAGGGCAGGGTAATGAGCAGTTCTTC.

This chain links TRBV30 with TRBJ1-1; no definite D call. Germline V lookup: CDR1 GTSNPN, CDR2 SVGIG (reference sequence). This CDR3 is built from 12 residues. The germline V and J ends were trimmed by 8 bases and 4 bases, with 14 bases remaining between them. The CDR3 loop is CASSPGSTEAFF. The CDR3 coding sequence is TGTGCCAGTTCTCCGGGGAGCACTGAAGCTTTCTTT.

The gene calls are TRBV28 and TRBJ2-1; D may be TRBD2 (5 bases). CDR1 MDHEN and CDR2 SYDVKM come from the germline V gene. Trimming took 7 bases from V and 5 from J, leaving 15 bases between them. The CDR3 extends over 14 amino acids. This chain's CDR3 is CASTMTITHNEQFF. The CDR3 nucleotides read TGTGCCAGCACTATGACTATTACCCACAATGAGCAGTTCTTC.

This chain connects TRBV30 to TRBJ2-5; 8 bases agree with TRBD2. The CDR3 has 11 residues. Looked up from germline, CDR1 is GTSNPN and CDR2 is SVGIG (reference sequence). The J segment lost 4 bases and the V segment lost 5 bases, leaving 0 bases of the junction unmatched. DNA of the CDR3: TGTGCCTGGCTAGCGGGAGAGACCCAGTACTTC. Residues: CAWLAGETQYF.

The genes are TRBV6-1 and TRBJ2-2; the match to TRBD2 covers 13 bases. V shed 4 bases and J 5 bases; nucleotides not matched to a gene: 4. Germline V gene lookup returns CDR1 MNHNS and CDR2 SASEGT. The CDR3 consists of 16 residues. The CDR3 loop is CASSGLAGGKTGELFF. The CDR3 coding sequence is TGTGCCAGCAGTGGACTAGCGGGAGGCAAGACCGGGGAGCTGTTTTTT.